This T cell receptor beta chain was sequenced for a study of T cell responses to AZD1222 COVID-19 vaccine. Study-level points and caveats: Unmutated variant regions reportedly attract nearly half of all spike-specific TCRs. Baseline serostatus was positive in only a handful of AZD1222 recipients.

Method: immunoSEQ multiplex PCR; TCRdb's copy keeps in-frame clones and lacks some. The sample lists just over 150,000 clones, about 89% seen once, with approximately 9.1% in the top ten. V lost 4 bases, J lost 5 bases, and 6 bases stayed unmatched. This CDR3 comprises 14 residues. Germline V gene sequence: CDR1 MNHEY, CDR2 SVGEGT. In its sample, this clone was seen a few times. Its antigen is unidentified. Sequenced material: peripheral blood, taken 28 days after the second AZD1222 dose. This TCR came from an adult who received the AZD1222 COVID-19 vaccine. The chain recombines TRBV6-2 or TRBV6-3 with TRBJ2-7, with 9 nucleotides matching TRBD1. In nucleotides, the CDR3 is TGTGCCAGCAGTTCCGGGACAGGGAGAAACGAGCAGTACTTC. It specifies CASSSGTGRNEQYF.